These 7 T cell receptor beta chains were all obtained from the same sample, sequenced in a study of shared clonotypes between healthy human individuals. Here immunoSEQ multiplex PCR was the method, and the copy in TCRdb shows in-frame clones only, minus some. The sample includes nearly 750,000 clones, roughly 72% of them seen just once. Specimen: memory CD4+ T cells sorted from blood. The subset denotes: CD45RA-negative fraction. These receptors were taken from a woman younger than 45 in good health.

This sequence joins TRBV28 and TRBJ2-7, with D maybe TRBD1 (6 bases). Trimming cost V 6 bases and J 3 bases, with 18 bases left between them. CDR1 is MDHEN and CDR2 is SYDVKM in the germline V gene. This CDR3 region has 15 residues. For the CDR3, the DNA is TGTGCCAGCAGCCGCGGACAGCCGATAGACTACGAGCAGTACTTC. It codes for CASSRGQPIDYEQYF.

The chain recombines TRBV2 with TRBJ1-2; 7 bases map to TRBD1. CDR1 SNHLY and CDR2 FYNNEI come from the germline V gene. The CDR3 loop spans 13 amino acids. Trimming at V came to 4 bases and at J to 8 bases, leaving 7 bases not matched to a gene. The CDR3 reads CASSGDSFRGYTF. The CDR3 region has the DNA TGTGCCAGCAGTGGGGACAGTTTTAGAGGCTACACCTTC.

This clone was picked up one time. The sample has other DNA sequences that encode this CDR3 too. The gene calls are TRBV18 and TRBJ2-7; weak D call: TRBD2 (6 bases). There are 14 residues in the CDR3. Germline assignment: CDR1 KGHSH and CDR2 LQKENI. V was clipped by 3 bases and J by 3 bases, with 12 bases between them. This chain's CDR3 is CASSPRTGGYEQYF. DNA of the CDR3: TGTGCCAGCTCACCGAGGACCGGGGGCTACGAGCAGTACTTC.

The chain couples TRBV7-3 to TRBJ2-1; no reliable D call. The CDR3 sequence is 15 residues long. V was pared by 5 bases and J by 4 bases, with 15 bases between. Per germline, CDR1 SGHTA and CDR2 FQGTGA. CDR3 sequence reads: CASSPGDQRYNEQFF. DNA of the CDR3: TGTGCCAGCAGCCCGGGTGACCAACGGTACAATGAGCAGTTCTTC.

Turning to this clone: The sample has other DNA sequences that encode this CDR3 too. This chain joins TRBV7-9 and TRBJ2-1; D is ambiguous. The CDR3 length is 15 residues. V lost 2 bases, J lost 0 bases, and 8 bases lay in between. CDR1 and CDR2 (germline): SEHNR, FQNEAQ (reference sequence). The CDR3 DNA reads TGTGCCAGCAGCTTACGAGGCAGCTCCTACAATGAGCAGTTCTTC. As protein: CASSLRGSSYNEQFF.

This clone was seen once. This chain uses TRBV2 with TRBJ2-7, with 8 bases lining up with TRBD1. The CDR3 totals 15 residues. Germline loops: CDR1 SNHLY, CDR2 FYNNEI. V trimming: 6 bases; J trimming: 3 bases; junction bases outside the gene matches: 10. The CDR3 bases are TGTGCCAGCAGCAATGGACAGGGAGGTGTCTACGAGCAGTACTTC. This sequence encodes CASSNGQGGVYEQYF.

This chain connects TRBV7-9 to TRBJ1-6; D remains unclear. The CDR3 totals 12 residues. The V end was cut by 5 bases, the J end by 10 bases, with 9 bases between. From germline, CDR1 is SEHNR and CDR2 FQNEAQ (reference sequence). The DNA of the CDR3 is TGTGCCAGCAGCCCCACGGGATCACCCCTCCACTTT. Translation: CASSPTGSPLHF.